This T cell receptor (beta chain) was captured by sequencing in a study of blood T cell repertoires in COVID-19. Profiled with immunoSEQ multiplex PCR; TCRdb holds only in-frame clones, not every one. This table has 200,000 to 250,000 clones, 87% appearing once. The J segment lost 4 bases and the V segment lost 3 bases, leaving 15 bases of the junction unmatched. CDR1 and CDR2 from the germline V gene are SGDLS and YYNGEE. The CDR3 extends over 17 amino acids. The sample consisted of peripheral blood. The sequence was collected from a woman between 18 and 29 years old who had recovered from COVID-19. V is TRBV9 and J is TRBJ1-1, with TRBD1 matching 7 bases. CDR3: CASSAPVQGLFPTEAFF. DNA of the CDR3: TGTGCCAGCAGCGCACCTGTACAGGGGCTCTTCCCCACTGAAGCTTTCTTT.